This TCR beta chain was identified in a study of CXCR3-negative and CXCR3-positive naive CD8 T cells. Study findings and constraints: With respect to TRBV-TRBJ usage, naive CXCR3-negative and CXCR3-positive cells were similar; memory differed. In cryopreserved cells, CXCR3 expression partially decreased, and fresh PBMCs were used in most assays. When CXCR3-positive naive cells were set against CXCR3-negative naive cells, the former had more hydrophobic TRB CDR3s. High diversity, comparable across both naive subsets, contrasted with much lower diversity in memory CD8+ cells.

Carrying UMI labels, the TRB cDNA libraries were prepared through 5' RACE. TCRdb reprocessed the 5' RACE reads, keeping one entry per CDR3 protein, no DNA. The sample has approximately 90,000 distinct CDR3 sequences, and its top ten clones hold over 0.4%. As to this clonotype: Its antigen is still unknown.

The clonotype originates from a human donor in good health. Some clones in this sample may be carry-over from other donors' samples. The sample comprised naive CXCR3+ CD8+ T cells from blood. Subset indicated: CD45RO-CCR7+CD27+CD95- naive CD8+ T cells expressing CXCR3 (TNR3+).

The chain's CDR3 is CASSLGGAQEQYF. The chain joins TRBV7-3 to TRBJ2-7; checking the TCRdb D call of TRBD1 is not possible without DNA. This CDR3 contains 13 residues. Germline assignment: CDR1 SGHTA and CDR2 FQGTGA.